The clone carrying this T cell receptor (beta chain) was seen a few times. One junction end disagrees with the germline gene, perhaps due to a read error. These data are taken from a study of blood T cell repertoires in COVID-19. Looking at the study overall: The study drew acute and convalescent COVID-19 samples from the United States, Italy and Spain. The cDNA or gDNA used as material had been derived from T cells, B-cell-depleted T cells, or PBMCs.

The length of the CDR3 is 11 residues. In the original analysis: Nucleated cell number was recorded as an estimate derived from reference gene primer amplification. TCRdb's copy holds only in-frame clones and misses some; the assay was immunoSEQ multiplex PCR. The DNA was the basis for D and trimming; V, J and clone size are from that table. The sample holds fewer than 450,000 clones, 87% seen once. Followed over time, Seattle patients had been enrolled while infection was active. The chain has TRBV12-3 or TRBV12-4 and TRBJ1-2, with 7 bases fitting TRBD1. The source is a woman aged 50 to 65 with COVID-19, enrolled during active disease. The sequencing sample was made of peripheral blood. The CDR3 reads CATLSLVGQSF. The CDR3 DNA reads TGTGCCACCTTGAGTTTGGTGGGACAGTCGTTC.